This TCR beta chain emerged from a study of blood T cell repertoires in COVID-19. Overall study context: Specimens from acute and convalescent COVID-19 originated in the United States, Italy and Spain. The cDNA or gDNA used as material had been derived from T cells, B-cell-depleted T cells, or PBMCs.

Original analysis: Estimation of nucleated cell counts relied on the amplification of reference gene primers. Profiling relied on immunoSEQ multiplex PCR, and the TCRdb table lists in-frame clones only, not all of them. V and J calls and clone size are as listed in that table; D and trimming were resolved from the DNA. The sample records 150,000 to 200,000 clones, around 87% being singletons. Germline CDR1 reads SGHNT; CDR2 reads YENEEA. Trimming shortened V by 3 bases and J by 6 bases, and 12 bases separated the two germline ends. CDR3 length: 13 residues. Sequencing used peripheral blood. This chain joins TRBV11-3 and TRBJ2-7; possible D gene TRBD2, 6 bases. This receptor was taken from a man aged 35 to 55 with active or convalescent COVID-19. The CDR3 bases are TGTGCCAGCAGCTTGGGACTCCGAGCCGAGCAGTACTTC. The encoded protein is CASSLGLRAEQYF.